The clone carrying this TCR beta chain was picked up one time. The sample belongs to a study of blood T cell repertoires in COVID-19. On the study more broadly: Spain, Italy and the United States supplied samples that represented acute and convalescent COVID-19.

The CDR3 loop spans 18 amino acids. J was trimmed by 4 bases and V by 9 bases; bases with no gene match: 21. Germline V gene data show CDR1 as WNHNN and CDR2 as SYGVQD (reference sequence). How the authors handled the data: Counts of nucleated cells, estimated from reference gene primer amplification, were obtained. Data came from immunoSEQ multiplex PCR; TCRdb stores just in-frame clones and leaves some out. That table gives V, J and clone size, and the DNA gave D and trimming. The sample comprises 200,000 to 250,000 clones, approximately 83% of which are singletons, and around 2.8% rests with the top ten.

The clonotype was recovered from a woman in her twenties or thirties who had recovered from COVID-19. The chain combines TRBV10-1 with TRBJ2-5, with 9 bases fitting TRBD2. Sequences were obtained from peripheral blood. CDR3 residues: CASPEWLAGAPWAETQYF. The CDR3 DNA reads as TGCGCCAGTCCTGAGTGGTTAGCGGGGGCCCCCTGGGCAGAGACCCAGTACTTC.